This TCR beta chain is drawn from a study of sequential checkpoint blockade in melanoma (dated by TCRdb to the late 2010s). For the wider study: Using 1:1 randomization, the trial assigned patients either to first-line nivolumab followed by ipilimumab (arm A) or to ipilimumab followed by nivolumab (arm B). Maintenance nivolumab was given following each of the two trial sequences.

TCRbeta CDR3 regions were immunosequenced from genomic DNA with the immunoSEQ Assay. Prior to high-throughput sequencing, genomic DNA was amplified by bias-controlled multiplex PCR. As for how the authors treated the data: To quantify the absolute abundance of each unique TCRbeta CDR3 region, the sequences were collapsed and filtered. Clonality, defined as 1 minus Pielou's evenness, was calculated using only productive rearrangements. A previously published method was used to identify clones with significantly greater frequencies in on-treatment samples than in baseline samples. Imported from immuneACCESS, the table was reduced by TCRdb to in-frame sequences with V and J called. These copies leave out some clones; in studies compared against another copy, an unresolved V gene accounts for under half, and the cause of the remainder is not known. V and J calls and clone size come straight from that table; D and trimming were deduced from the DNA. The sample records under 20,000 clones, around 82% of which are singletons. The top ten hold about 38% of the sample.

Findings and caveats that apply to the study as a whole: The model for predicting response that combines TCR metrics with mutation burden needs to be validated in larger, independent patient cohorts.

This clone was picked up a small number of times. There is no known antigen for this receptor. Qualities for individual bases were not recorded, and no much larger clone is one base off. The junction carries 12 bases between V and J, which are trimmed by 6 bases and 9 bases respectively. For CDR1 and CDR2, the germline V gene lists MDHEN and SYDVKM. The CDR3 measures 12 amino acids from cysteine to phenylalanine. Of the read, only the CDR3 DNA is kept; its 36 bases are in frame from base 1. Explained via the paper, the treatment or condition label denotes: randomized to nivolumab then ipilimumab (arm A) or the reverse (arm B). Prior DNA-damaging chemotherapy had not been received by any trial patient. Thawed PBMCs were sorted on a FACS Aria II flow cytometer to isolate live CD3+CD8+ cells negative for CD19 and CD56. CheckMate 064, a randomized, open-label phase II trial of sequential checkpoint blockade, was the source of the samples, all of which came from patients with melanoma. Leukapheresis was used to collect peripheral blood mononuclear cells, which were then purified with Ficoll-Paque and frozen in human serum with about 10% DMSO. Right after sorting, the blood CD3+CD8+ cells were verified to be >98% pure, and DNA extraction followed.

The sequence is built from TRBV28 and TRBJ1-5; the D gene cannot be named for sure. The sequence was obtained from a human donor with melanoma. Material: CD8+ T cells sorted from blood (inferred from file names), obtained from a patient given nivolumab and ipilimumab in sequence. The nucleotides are TGTGCCAGCAGCGGACCTGGAGGGCCCCAGCATTTT. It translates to CASSGPGGPQHF.